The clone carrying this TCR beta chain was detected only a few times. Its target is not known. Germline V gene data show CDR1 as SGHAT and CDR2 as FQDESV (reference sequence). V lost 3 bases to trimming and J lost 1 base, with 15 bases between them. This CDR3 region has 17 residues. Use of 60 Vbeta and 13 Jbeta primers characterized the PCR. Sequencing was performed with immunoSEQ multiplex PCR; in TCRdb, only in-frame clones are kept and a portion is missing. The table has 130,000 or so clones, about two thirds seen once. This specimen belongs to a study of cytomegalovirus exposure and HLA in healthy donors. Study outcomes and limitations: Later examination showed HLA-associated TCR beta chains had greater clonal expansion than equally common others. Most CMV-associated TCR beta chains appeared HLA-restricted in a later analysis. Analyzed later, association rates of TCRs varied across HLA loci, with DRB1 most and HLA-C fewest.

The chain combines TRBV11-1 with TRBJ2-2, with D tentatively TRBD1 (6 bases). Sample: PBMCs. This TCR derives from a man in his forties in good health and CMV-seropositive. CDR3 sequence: CASSLGAVEMNTGELFF. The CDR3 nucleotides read TGTGCCAGCAGCTTGGGGGCGGTGGAGATGAACACCGGGGAGCTGTTTTTT. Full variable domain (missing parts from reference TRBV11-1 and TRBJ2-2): EAEVAQSPRYKITEKSQAVAFWCDPISGHATLYWYRQILGQGPELLVQFQDESVVDDSQLPKDRFSAERLKGVDSTLKIQPAELGDSAMYLCASSLGAVEMNTGELFFGEGSRLTVL.